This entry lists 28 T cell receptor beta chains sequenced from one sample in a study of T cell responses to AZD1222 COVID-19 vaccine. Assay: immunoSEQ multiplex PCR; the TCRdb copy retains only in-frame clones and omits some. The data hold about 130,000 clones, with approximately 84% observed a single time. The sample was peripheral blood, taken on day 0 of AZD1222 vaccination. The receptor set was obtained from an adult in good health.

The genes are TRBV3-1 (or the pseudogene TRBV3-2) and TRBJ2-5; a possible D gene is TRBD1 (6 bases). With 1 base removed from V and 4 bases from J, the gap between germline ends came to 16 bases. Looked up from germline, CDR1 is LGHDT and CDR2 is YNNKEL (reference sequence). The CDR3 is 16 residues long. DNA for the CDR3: TGTGCCAGCAGCCAAGGGGCAGGGGTAGGCAGAGAGACCCAGTACTTC. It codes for CASSQGAGVGRETQYF.

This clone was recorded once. DNA for the CDR3: TGTGCCAGCAGTGAAGCGCTTGGCACTGAAGCTTTCTTT. Protein sequence: CASSEALGTEAFF. The chain links TRBV6-1 to TRBJ1-1; D unresolved. The CDR3 sequence is 13 residues long. Germline CDR1 and CDR2: MNHNS and SASEGT. Deletions cut 0 bases from V and 4 bases from J, with 6 bases between.

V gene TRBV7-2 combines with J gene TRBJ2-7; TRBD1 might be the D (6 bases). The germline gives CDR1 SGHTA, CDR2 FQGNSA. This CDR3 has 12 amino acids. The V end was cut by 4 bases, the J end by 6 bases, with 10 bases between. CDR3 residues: CASSYQGSEQYF. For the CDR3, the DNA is TGTGCCAGCAGCTACCAGGGGAGCGAGCAGTACTTC.

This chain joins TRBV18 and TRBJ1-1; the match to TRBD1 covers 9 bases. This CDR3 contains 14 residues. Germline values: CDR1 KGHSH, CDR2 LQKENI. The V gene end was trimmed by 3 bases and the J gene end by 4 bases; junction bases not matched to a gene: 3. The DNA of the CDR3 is TGTGCCAGCTCACCGGGACAGGGCGCCACTGAAGCTTTCTTT. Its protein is CASSPGQGATEAFF.

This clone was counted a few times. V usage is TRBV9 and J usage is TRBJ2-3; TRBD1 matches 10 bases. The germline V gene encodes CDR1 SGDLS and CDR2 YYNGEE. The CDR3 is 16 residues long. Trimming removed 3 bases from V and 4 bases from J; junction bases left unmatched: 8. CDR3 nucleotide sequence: TGTGCCAGCAGCGGCCGACAGGGGGCTTGGGCAGATACGCAGTATTTT. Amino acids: CASSGRQGAWADTQYF.

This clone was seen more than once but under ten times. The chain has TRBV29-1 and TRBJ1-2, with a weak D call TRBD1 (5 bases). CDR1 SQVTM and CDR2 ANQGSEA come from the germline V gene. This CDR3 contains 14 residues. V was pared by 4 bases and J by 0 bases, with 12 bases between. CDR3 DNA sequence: TGCAGCGTTGTCTCGGCAGGGACTAACTATGGCTACACCTTC. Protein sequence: CSVVSAGTNYGYTF.

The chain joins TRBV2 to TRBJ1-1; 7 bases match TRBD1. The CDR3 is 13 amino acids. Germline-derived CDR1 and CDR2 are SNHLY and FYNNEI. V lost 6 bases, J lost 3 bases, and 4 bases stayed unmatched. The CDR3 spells CASRVTGDTEAFF. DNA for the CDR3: TGTGCCAGCAGAGTAACAGGGGACACTGAAGCTTTCTTT. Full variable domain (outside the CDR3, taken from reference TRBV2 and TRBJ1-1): EPEVTQTPSHQVTQMGQEVILRCVPISNHLYFYWYRQILGQKVEFLVSFYNNEISEKSEIFDDQFSVERPDGSNFTLKIRSTKLEDSAMYFCASRVTGDTEAFFGQGTRLTVV.

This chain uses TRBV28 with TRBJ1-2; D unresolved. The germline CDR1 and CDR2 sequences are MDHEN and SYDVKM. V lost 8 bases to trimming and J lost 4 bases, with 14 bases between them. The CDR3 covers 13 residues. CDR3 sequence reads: CASELPGVYGYTF. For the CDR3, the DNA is TGTGCCAGCGAGCTCCCTGGAGTCTATGGCTACACCTTC.

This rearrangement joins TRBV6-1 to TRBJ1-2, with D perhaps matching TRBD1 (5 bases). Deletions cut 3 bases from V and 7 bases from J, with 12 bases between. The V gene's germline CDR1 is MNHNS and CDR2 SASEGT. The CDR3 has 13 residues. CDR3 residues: CASSDLTVGGYTF. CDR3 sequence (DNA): TGTGCCAGCAGTGACCTGACAGTCGGTGGCTACACCTTC.

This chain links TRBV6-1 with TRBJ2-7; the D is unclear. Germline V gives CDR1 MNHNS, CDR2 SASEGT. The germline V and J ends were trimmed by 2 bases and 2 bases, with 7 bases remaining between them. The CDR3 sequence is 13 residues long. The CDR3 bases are TGTGCCAGCAGTGAACGGAATGCCTACGAGCAGTACTTC. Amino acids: CASSERNAYEQYF.

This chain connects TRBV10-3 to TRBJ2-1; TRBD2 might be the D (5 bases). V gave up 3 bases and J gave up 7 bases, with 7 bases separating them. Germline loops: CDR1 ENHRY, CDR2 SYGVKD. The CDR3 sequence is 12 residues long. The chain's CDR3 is CAISETGNEQFF. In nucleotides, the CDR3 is TGTGCCATCAGTGAAACGGGGAATGAGCAGTTCTTC.

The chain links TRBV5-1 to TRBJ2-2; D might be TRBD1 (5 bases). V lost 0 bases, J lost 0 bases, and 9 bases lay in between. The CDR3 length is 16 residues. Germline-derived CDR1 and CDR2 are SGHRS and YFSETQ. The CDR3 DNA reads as TGCGCCAGCAGCTTGGGGTCGACAGCGAACACCGGGGAGCTGTTTTTT. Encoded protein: CASSLGSTANTGELFF.

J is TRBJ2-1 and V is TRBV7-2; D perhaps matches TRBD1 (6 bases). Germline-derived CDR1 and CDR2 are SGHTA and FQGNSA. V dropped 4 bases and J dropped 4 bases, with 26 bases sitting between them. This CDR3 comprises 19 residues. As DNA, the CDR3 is TGTGCCAGCAGCTCCTTGTACACCCTAACAGGGATTCGGTACAATGAGCAGTTCTTC. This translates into CASSSLYTLTGIRYNEQFF. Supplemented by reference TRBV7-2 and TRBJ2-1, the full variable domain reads GAGVSQSPSNKVTEKGKDVELRCDPISGHTALYWYRQSLGQGLEFLIYFQGNSAPDKSGLPSDRFSAERTGGSVSTLTIQRTQQEDSAVYLCASSSLYTLTGIRYNEQFFGPGTRLTVL.

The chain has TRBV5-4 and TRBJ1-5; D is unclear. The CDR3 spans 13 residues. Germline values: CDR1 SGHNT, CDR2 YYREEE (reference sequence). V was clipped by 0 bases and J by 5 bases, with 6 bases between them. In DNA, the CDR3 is TGTGCCAGCAGCTTGGCCCATGATCAGCCCCAGCATTTT. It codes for CASSLAHDQPQHF.

The DNA for the CDR3 is TGCAGCGTTGGCACGGGACTGACTGAAGCTTTCTTT. Protein sequence: CSVGTGLTEAFF. The chain carries TRBV29-1 and TRBJ1-1; maybe TRBD1 (5 bases). CDR3 length: 12 amino acids. Germline loops: CDR1 SQVTM, CDR2 ANQGSEA. V was cut by 4 bases and J by 5 bases, with 11 bases left in between.

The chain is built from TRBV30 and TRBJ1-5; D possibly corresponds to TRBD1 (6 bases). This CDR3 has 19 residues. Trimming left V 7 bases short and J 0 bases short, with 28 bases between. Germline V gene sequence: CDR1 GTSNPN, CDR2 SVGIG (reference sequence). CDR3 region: CAFSSATGLGGYSNQPQHF. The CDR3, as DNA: TGTGCCTTTAGCTCCGCCACAGGGCTTGGAGGGTATAGCAATCAGCCCCAGCATTTT.

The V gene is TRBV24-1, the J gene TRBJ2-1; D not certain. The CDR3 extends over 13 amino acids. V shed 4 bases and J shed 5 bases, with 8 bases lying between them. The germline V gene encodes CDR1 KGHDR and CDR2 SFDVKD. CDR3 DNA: TGTGCCACCAGTGAACGAACAGACAATGAGCAGTTCTTC. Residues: CATSERTDNEQFF.

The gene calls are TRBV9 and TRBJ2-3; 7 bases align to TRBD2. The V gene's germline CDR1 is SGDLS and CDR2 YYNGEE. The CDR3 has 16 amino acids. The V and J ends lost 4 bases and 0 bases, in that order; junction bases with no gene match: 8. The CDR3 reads CASSLAEGGSTDTQYF. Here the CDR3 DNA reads TGTGCCAGCAGCCTCGCCGAGGGAGGGAGCACAGATACGCAGTATTTT.

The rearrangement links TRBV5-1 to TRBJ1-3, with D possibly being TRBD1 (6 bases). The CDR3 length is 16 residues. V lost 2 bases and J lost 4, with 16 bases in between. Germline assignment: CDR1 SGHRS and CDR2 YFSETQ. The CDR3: CASSFDGGQTGNTIYF. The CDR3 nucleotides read TGCGCCAGCAGCTTTGATGGGGGGCAAACGGGAAACACCATATATTTT.

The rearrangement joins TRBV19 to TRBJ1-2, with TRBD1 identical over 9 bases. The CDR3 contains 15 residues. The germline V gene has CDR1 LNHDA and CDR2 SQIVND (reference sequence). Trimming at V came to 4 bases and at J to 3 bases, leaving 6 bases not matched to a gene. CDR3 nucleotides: TGTGCCAGTAGTAACAGGGGGCTCGAAGACTATGGCTACACCTTC. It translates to CASSNRGLEDYGYTF.

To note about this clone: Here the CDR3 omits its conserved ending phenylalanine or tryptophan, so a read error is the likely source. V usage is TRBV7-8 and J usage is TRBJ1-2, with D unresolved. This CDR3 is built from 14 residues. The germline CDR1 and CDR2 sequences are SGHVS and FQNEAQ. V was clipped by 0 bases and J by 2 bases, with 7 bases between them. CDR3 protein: CASSLAGVNYGYTL. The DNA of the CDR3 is TGTGCCAGCAGCTTAGCCGGGGTAAACTATGGCTACACCCTC.

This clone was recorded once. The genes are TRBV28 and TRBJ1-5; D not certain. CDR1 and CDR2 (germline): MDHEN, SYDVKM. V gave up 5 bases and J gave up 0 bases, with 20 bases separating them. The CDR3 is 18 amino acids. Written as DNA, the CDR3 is TGTGCCAGCAGTAGCACTCGGACTGCTGGCTATAGCAATCAGCCCCAGCATTTT. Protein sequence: CASSSTRTAGYSNQPQHF. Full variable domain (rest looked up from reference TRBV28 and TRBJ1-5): DVKVTQSSRYLVKRTGEKVFLECVQDMDHENMFWYRQDPGLGLRLIYFSYDVKMKEKGDIPEGYSVSREKKERFSLILESASTNQTSMYLCASSSTRTAGYSNQPQHFGDGTRLSIL.

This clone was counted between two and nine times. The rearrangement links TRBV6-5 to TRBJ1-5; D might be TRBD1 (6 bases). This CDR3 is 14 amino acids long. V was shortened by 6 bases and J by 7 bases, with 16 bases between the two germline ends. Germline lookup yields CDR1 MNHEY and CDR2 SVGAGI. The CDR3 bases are TGTGCCAGCAGCCAGGACAGTGGGAGACAGCCCCAGCATTTT. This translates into CASSQDSGRQPQHF.

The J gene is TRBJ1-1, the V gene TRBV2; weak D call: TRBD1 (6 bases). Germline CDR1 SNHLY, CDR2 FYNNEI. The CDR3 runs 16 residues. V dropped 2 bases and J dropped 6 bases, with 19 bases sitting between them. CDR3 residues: CASSEQGQVPGAEAFF. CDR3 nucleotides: TGTGCCAGCAGTGAACAGGGGCAGGTCCCCGGCGCTGAAGCTTTCTTT.

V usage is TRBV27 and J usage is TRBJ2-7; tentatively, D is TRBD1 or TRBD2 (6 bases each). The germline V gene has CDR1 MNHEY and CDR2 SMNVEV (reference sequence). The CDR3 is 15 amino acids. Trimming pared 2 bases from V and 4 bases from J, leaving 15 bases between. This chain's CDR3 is CASSLDPGAKYEQYF. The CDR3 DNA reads TGTGCCAGCAGTTTAGATCCGGGGGCGAAGTACGAGCAGTACTTC.

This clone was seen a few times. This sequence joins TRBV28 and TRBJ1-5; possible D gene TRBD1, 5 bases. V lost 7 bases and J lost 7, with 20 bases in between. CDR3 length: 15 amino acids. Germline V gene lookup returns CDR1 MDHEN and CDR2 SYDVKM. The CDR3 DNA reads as TGTGCCAGCAACTTTGTTATTGGGGGTAACCAGCCCCAGCATTTT. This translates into CASNFVIGGNQPQHF.

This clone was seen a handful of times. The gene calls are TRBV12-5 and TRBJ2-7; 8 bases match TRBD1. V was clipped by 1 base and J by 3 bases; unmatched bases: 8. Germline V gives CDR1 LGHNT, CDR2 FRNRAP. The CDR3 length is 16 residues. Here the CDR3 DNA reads TGTGCTAGTGGTTTGGCTCGTGGACAGGGAAACTACGAGCAGTACTTC. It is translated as CASGLARGQGNYEQYF.

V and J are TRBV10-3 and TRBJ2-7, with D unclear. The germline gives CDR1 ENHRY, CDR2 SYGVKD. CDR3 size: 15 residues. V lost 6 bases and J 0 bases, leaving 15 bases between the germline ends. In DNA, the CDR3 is TGTGCCATCAGACCCTCAGAGCTTGGCTCCTACGAGCAGTACTTC. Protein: CAIRPSELGSYEQYF.